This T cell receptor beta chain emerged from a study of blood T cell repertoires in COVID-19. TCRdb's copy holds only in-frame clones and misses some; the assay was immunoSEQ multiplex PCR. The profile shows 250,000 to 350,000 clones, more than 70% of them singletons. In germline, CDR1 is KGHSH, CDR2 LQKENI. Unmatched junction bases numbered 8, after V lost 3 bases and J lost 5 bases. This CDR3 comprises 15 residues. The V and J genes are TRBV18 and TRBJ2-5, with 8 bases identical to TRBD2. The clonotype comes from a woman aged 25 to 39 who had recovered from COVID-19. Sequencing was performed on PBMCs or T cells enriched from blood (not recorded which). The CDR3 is CASSPALTSEETQYF. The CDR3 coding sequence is TGTGCCAGCTCACCGGCTTTGACTAGCGAGGAGACCCAGTACTTC. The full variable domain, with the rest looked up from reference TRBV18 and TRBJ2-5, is NAGVMQNPRHLVRRRGQEARLRCSPMKGHSHVYWYRQLPEEGLKFMVYLQKENIIDESGMPKERFSAEFPKEGPSILRIQQVVRGDSAAYFCASSPALTSEETQYFGPGTRLLVL.